Following are 9 T cell receptor beta chains from one sample sequenced in a study of T cell changes during pregnancy in multiple sclerosis. Profiled with immunoSEQ multiplex PCR; TCRdb holds only in-frame clones, not every one. Here the sample spans 30,000 to 45,000 clones, 90% to 95% being singletons. The sequencing used CD4+ T cells from peripheral blood mononuclear cells, collected in the third trimester of pregnancy. The receptors were gathered from a female donor in good health, enrolled as a control in a pregnancy study.

The V call is TRBV5-6, the J call TRBJ2-1, with TRBD2 identical over 7 bases. CDR1 and CDR2 (germline): SGHDT, YYEEEE. This CDR3 region has 15 residues. Trimming removed 0 bases from V and 2 bases from J; junction bases left unmatched: 2. CDR3 residues: CASSLGTRAYNEQFF. The CDR3 coding sequence is TGTGCCAGCAGCTTGGGGACTAGGGCCTACAATGAGCAGTTCTTC.

The chain combines TRBV19 with TRBJ2-7; tentative D call: TRBD1 (6 bases). The CDR3 extends over 12 amino acids. V was trimmed by 6 bases and J by 7 bases, leaving 13 bases between them. Germline CDR1 reads LNHDA; CDR2 reads SQIVND (reference sequence). DNA for the CDR3: TGTGCCAGTAGGGGGGCACGGCCAGAGCAGTACTTC. This translates into CASRGARPEQYF.

This chain uses TRBV5-6 with TRBJ2-5, with D tentatively TRBD2 (7 bases). CDR3 length: 14 residues. Trimming removed 4 bases at V and 5 bases at J, with 15 bases between. CDR1 is SGHDT, CDR2 YYEEEE, per germline. The CDR3 DNA is TGTGCCAGCAGCGTTAGGGGGGGCTGGGAGACCCAGTACTTC. Translated, it gives CASSVRGGWETQYF.

This chain joins TRBV5-5 and TRBJ1-6; 7 bases fit TRBD1. V shed 1 base and J 9 bases; nucleotides not matched to a gene: 7. The CDR3 contains 15 residues. From germline, CDR1 is SGHKS and CDR2 YYEKEE (reference sequence). CDR3 nucleotide sequence: TGTGCCAGCAGCTTGTTGAAAGGGGGCACTTCACCCCTCCACTTT. Its translation: CASSLLKGGTSPLHF.

The chain links TRBV6-6 to TRBJ2-7; D ambiguous. Germline CDR1 MNHNY, CDR2 SVGAGI (reference sequence). The CDR3 totals 15 residues. The V and J ends lost 7 bases and 2 bases respectively, with 18 bases between them. In nucleotides, the CDR3 is TGTGCCAGCACCCCGGCCACGACTCAGACCTACGAGCAGTACTTC. It specifies CASTPATTQTYEQYF.

This clone was counted only a few times. This chain connects TRBV6-5 to TRBJ1-1, with TRBD1 as a possible D gene (5 bases). This CDR3 has 11 residues. Trimming removed 1 base at V and 10 bases at J, with 7 bases between. From germline, CDR1 is MNHEY and CDR2 SVGAGI. The CDR3 DNA follows: TGTGCCAGCAGTTACTGGGGGGGAGCTTTCTTT. The encoded protein is CASSYWGGAFF.

This clone appeared a single time. The chain carries TRBV10-3 and TRBJ2-5; 7 bases agree with TRBD1. J lost 3 bases, V lost 5 bases, and 6 bases had no gene match. This CDR3 has 14 amino acids. Germline lookup yields CDR1 ENHRY and CDR2 SYGVKD. CDR3 in amino acids: CAISNRQGEETQYF. CDR3 nucleotide sequence: TGTGCCATCAGTAACAGACAGGGCGAAGAGACCCAGTACTTC.

V gene TRBV7-3 combines with J gene TRBJ1-6; D is possibly TRBD1 (6 bases). With 5 bases removed from V and 11 bases from J, the gap between germline ends came to 13 bases. Germline CDR1 and CDR2: SGHTA and FQGTGA. CDR3 size: 13 residues. As DNA, the CDR3 is TGTGCCAGCAGCCTCGGACAGCAAGCACCCCTCCACTTT. Amino acid sequence: CASSLGQQAPLHF.

The chain is built from TRBV15 and TRBJ1-1; D remains unclear. The CDR3 length is 14 residues. In germline, CDR1 is LNHNV, CDR2 YYDKDF (reference sequence). V lost 0 bases, J lost 8 bases, and 13 bases lay in between. The CDR3 sequence is CATSRDRMGREAFF. As DNA, the CDR3 is TGTGCCACCAGCAGAGATAGGATGGGCCGAGAAGCTTTCTTT.